In its sample, the clone carrying this T cell receptor beta chain was seen many times. The data stem from a study of read filtering for tumor transcriptome and immune sequencing. The library was built from 400 ng RNA with molecular barcoded adaptors for alpha/delta and beta/gamma chains. TCRdb re-called the reads through MiXCR, storing one row per CDR3 protein. Among some 24,000 distinct CDR3 sequences, under 25% were seen once, and the ten largest hold 40% to 55%. This CDR3 contains 15 residues. The germline CDR1 and CDR2 sequences are SGHTA and FQGNSA. V was clipped by 7 bases and J by 0 bases, with 14 bases between them.

The sequencing sample was made of a population of CD138-negative cells sorted from bone marrow. The chain joins TRBV7-2 to TRBJ2-3, with D uncertain. This TCR was sampled from a donor older than 35 with multiple myeloma. The CDR3 DNA follows: TGTGCCAGCAACGGCGGCGATCCTAGCACAGATACGCAGTATTTT. Its translation is CASNGGDPSTDTQYF.